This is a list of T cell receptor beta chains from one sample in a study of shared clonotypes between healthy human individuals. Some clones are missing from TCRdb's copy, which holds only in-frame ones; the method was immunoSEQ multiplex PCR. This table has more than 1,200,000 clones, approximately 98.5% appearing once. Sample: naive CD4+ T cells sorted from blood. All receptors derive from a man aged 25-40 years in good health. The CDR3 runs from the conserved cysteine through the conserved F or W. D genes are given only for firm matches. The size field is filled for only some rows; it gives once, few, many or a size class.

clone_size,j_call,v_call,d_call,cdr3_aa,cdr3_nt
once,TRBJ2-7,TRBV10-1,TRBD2,CASSESGGGEGYEQYF,TGCGCCAGCAGTGAATCGGGAGGGGGGGAAGGATACGAGCAGTACTTC
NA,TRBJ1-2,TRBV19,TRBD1,CASSIIQGQDYGYTF,TGTGCCAGTAGTATAATCCAAGGACAGGACTATGGCTACACCTTC
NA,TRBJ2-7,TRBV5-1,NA,CASLDPQGPNYEQYF,TGCGCCAGCTTGGATCCCCAGGGACCTAACTACGAGCAGTACTTC
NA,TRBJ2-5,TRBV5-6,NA,CASSSKGQETQYF,TGTGCCAGCAGCTCAAAGGGGCAAGAGACCCAGTACTTC
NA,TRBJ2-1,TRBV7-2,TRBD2,CASSSGTSGRIEQFF,TGTGCCAGCAGCTCCGGGACTAGCGGGAGAATCGAGCAGTTCTTC
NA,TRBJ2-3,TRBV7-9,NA,CASGVAAGDTDTQYF,TGTGCCAGCGGGGTAGCGGCCGGGGACACAGATACGCAGTATTTT
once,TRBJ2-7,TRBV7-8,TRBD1,CASSPGQATYEQYF,TGTGCCAGCAGCCCGGGACAGGCGACCTACGAGCAGTACTTC
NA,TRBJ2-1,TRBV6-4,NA,CATSTSPLSSYNEQFF,TGTGCCACTTCGACTAGTCCCTTATCTTCCTACAATGAGCAGTTCTTC
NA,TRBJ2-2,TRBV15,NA,CATSRARGPGELFF,TGTGCCACCAGCAGGGCCCGGGGGCCCGGGGAGCTGTTTTTT
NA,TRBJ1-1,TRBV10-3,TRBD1,CAISRQGGNTEAFF,TGTGCCATCAGTCGACAGGGTGGGAACACTGAAGCTTTCTTT
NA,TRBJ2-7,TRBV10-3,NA,CAISESQVSYEQYF,TGTGCCATCAGTGAGTCACAGGTCTCCTACGAGCAGTACTTC
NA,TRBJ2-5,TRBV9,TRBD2,CASSVGLAGAETQYF,TGTGCCAGCAGCGTAGGGCTAGCGGGAGCCGAGACCCAGTACTTC
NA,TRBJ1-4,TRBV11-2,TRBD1,CASRHGSGGRYEKLFF,TGTGCCAGCAGGCACGGATCAGGGGGTAGATATGAAAAACTGTTTTTT
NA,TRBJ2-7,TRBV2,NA,CASSGYRSPNEQYF,TGTGCCAGCAGTGGGTACAGGTCGCCCAACGAGCAGTACTTC
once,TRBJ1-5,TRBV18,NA,CASSPNYRNSNQPQHF,TGTGCCAGCTCACCAAATTACAGGAATAGCAATCAGCCCCAGCATTTT
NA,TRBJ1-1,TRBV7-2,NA,CASSLVRNTEAFF,TGTGCCAGCAGCTTAGTACGGAACACTGAAGCTTTCTTT
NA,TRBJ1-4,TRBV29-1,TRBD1,CSVGNRGGEKLFF,TGCAGCGTTGGAAACAGGGGGGGTGAAAAACTGTTTTTT
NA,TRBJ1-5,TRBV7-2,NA,CASSLGQAHQPQHF,TGTGCCAGCAGCTTGGGGCAGGCTCATCAGCCCCAGCATTTT
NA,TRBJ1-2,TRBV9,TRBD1,CASSVARTGNRAGYGYTF,TGTGCCAGCAGCGTAGCTAGGACAGGGAACCGAGCGGGGTATGGCTACACCTTC
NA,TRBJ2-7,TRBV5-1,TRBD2,CASGPGLADSEGYEQYF,TGCGCCAGCGGTCCGGGACTAGCGGACTCCGAGGGCTACGAGCAGTACTTC
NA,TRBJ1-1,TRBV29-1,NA,CSVGRWTTEAFF,TGCAGCGTGGGTAGGTGGACCACTGAAGCTTTCTTT
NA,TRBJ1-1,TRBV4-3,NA,CASSQAAAMNTEAFF,TGCGCCAGCAGCCAAGCTGCAGCGATGAACACTGAAGCTTTCTTT
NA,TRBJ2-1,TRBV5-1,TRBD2,CASSSPSGRDYNEQFF,TGCGCCAGCAGCTCGCCTAGCGGGAGAGATTACAATGAGCAGTTCTTC
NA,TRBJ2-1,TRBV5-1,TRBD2,CASSLTSGSYNEQFF,TGCGCCAGCAGCCTGACTAGCGGATCCTACAATGAGCAGTTCTTC
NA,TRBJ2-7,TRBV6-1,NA,CASKGDNGYEQYF,TGTGCCAGCAAGGGGGACAATGGCTACGAGCAGTACTTC
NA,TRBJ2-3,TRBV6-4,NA,CASSVEGADTQYF,TGTGCCAGCAGTGTAGAAGGGGCAGATACGCAGTATTTT
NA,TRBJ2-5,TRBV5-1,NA,CASSLVGFQETQYF,TGCGCCAGCAGCTTGGTGGGTTTTCAAGAGACCCAGTACTTC
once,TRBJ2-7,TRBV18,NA,CASSPPGSVYEQYF,TGTGCCAGCTCACCACCGGGATCAGTCTACGAGCAGTACTTC
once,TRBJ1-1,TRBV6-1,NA,CASFYLTNTEAFF,TGTGCCAGCTTTTACCTAACGAACACTGAAGCTTTCTTT
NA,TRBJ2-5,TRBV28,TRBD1,CASSPERAGGVKETQYF,TGTGCCAGCAGTCCCGAACGGGCAGGGGGTGTCAAAGAGACCCAGTACTTC
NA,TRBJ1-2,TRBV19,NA,CASSQGWANYGYTF,TGTGCCAGTAGCCAGGGGTGGGCCAACTATGGCTACACCTTC
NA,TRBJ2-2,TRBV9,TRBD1,CASSVSGQTYTGELFF,TGTGCCAGCAGCGTATCGGGACAGACCTACACCGGGGAGCTGTTTTTT
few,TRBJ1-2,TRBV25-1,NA,CASSARRGYGYTF,TGTGCCAGCAGTGCCCGTCGGGGCTATGGCTACACCTTC
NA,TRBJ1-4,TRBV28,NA,CASTRVPTNEKLFF,TGTGCCAGCACAAGGGTGCCAACTAATGAAAAACTGTTTTTT
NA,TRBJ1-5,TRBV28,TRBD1,CASSSRQGQRQPQHF,TGTGCCAGCAGTTCTCGACAGGGGCAGCGTCAGCCCCAGCATTTT
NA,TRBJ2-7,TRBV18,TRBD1,CASSPRQGRFRGQYF,TGTGCCAGCTCACCAAGACAGGGACGGTTTCGTGGGCAGTACTTC
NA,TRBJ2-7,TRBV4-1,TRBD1,CASSQGPGTATYEQYF,TGCGCCAGCAGCCAAGGTCCGGGGACAGCAACCTACGAGCAGTACTTC
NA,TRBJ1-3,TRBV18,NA,CASSPEGSDWGNTIYF,TGTGCCAGCTCACCAGAGGGCAGCGATTGGGGAAACACCATATATTTT
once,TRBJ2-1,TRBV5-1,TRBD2,CASSPSGRTYNEQFF,TGCGCCAGCAGCCCTAGCGGGAGGACCTACAATGAGCAGTTCTTC
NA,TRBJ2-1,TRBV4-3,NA,CASSQDGRHEQFF,TGCGCCAGCAGCCAAGACGGCAGGCATGAGCAGTTCTTC
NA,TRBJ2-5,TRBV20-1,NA,CSAGGGGTQYF,TGCAGTGCTGGAGGGGGCGGGACCCAGTACTTC
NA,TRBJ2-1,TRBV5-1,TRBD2,CASSWGLPTESSYNEQFF,TGCGCCAGCAGCTGGGGACTACCTACCGAGAGCTCCTACAATGAGCAGTTCTTC
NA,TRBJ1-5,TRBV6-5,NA,CASSYRGSNQPQHF,TGTGCCAGCAGTTACAGGGGCTCCAATCAGCCCCAGCATTTT
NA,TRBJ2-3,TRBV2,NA,CASSDSSSTDTQYF,TGTGCCAGCAGTGATTCTTCTAGCACAGATACGCAGTATTTT
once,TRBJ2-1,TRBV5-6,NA,CASSLYGDLAYNEQFF,TGTGCCAGCAGCTTGTATGGGGATCTCGCCTACAATGAGCAGTTCTTC
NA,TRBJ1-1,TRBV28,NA,CASSFPWTDEAFF,TGTGCCAGCAGTTTCCCTTGGACGGATGAAGCTTTCTTT
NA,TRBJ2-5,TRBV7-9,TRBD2,CASSMHGQSGIKETQYF,TGTGCCAGCAGTATGCACGGACAAAGCGGGATTAAAGAGACCCAGTACTTC
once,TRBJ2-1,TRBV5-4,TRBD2,CASSLGLAGGNEQFF,TGTGCCAGCAGCTTGGGGCTAGCGGGAGGTAATGAGCAGTTCTTC
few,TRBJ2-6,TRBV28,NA,CASSLGGSGANVLTF,TGTGCCAGCAGTTTAGGGGGCTCTGGGGCCAACGTCCTGACTTTC
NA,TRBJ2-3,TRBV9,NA,CASSAPGASGTDTQYF,TGTGCCAGCAGCGCCCCGGGGGCCAGCGGCACAGATACGCAGTATTTT
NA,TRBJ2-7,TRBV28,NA,CASSLSPLLAYEQYF,TGTGCCAGCAGTTTGAGCCCACTACTAGCTTACGAGCAGTACTTC
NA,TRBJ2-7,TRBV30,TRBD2,CAWRRSGSSYEQYF,TGTGCCTGGAGAAGGAGCGGGAGCTCCTACGAGCAGTACTTC
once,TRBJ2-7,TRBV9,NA,CASSVPRGFPSYEQYF,TGTGCCAGCAGCGTTCCCAGGGGATTCCCCTCCTACGAGCAGTACTTC